The source of this T cell receptor (beta chain) is a study of T cells in Graves' hyperthyroidism and ophthalmopathy. Study-wide findings and caveats: Most expanded thyroid clonotypes above 0.001 recurred in blood.

Using RNA transcripts as the source, TCR beta CDR3 regions were amplified. The HTBI primer set served for first-round RT-PCR of the TCR CDR3. TCRdb used MiXCR to reprocess the multiplex PCR reads, holding one entry per CDR3 protein. Found here are 360,000 or so distinct CDR3 sequences, approximately 20% of them singletons; the top ten hold about 4%. Hyperthyroidism had been newly diagnosed in patients aged 18 to 65, and its duration was under 2 months. Fresh peripheral blood, approximately 10 ml, yielded the PBMCs. The table lists this clonotype with many counts. The antigen is unknown. This is likely a read error, given that the CDR3 carries no conserved phenylalanine or tryptophan at its end. Germline V gene sequence: CDR1 SQVTM, CDR2 ANQGSEA. Trimming removed 5 bases from V and 1 base from J; junction bases left unmatched: 4. This CDR3 has 13 amino acids.

The receptor was derived from a young woman with Graves' hyperthyroidism. This rearrangement joins TRBV29-1 to TRBJ2-5, with 7 bases aligning to TRBD1. The sequencing sample was made of blood. The CDR3, as DNA: TGCAGCGTTCGCCGGGACAGCCAAGAGACCCAGTACCTC. It specifies CSVRRDSQETQYL.